The 11 T cell receptor beta chains given below trace back to one sample, sequenced in a study of shared clonotypes between healthy human individuals. Profiling relied on immunoSEQ multiplex PCR, and the TCRdb table lists in-frame clones only, not all of them. The table records some 2 million clones, roughly 94% of them present only once. Sequencing was done on a sample of naive CD4+ T cells sorted from blood. Specified subset: CD45RA+ positively selected. The source of these receptors is a man between 18 and 35 years old in good health.

J is TRBJ1-4 and V is TRBV7-2; D call uncertain. Germline CDR1 and CDR2: SGHTA and FQGNSA. This CDR3 is 15 amino acids long. V was trimmed by 5 bases and J by 7 bases, leaving 17 bases between them. CDR3 nucleotide sequence: TGTGCCAGCAGCCCAGATCGGTACCTAGGTGAAAAACTGTTTTTT. It specifies CASSPDRYLGEKLFF.

In DNA, the CDR3 is TGTGCCAGCAGCTTCCTCCGGGGGACAGACTCGACAGATACGCAGTATTTT. It translates to CASSFLRGTDSTDTQYF. The V gene is TRBV28, the J gene TRBJ2-3, with a tentative D call TRBD1 (7 bases). CDR3 size: 17 residues. Germline CDR1 MDHEN, CDR2 SYDVKM. The ends were cut back, 6 bases at V and 3 bases at J, with 22 bases in the middle.

The chain employs TRBV5-1 and TRBJ1-3; D gene ambiguous. The V gene lost 0 bases and the J gene lost 0 bases, with 10 bases spanning the gap. The germline V gene encodes CDR1 SGHRS and CDR2 YFSETQ. The CDR3 sequence is 16 residues long. The DNA of the CDR3 is TGCGCCAGCAGCTTGGACAGTGTTTTCTCTGGAAACACCATATATTTT. As protein: CASSLDSVFSGNTIYF.

As to this clone: The sample has other DNA sequences that encode this CDR3 too. The V gene is TRBV4-1, the J gene TRBJ1-1; D is possibly TRBD1 (5 bases). The CDR3 is 19 amino acids. Trimming shortened V by 4 bases and J by 7 bases, and 31 bases separated the two germline ends. CDR1 is MGHRA and CDR2 is YSYEKL in the germline V gene. Written as DNA, the CDR3 is TGCGCCAGCAGCCGTGAAGAATTGAGCCAGGTTTTTCAGGGCTATGAAGCTTTCTTT. Encoded protein: CASSREELSQVFQGYEAFF.

To note about this clone: A much larger clone differs from this one at a single base, so this may be a read error. The rearrangement joins TRBV25-1 to TRBJ2-4; possible D gene TRBD1, 6 bases. CDR1 MGHDK and CDR2 SYGVNS come from the germline V gene. This CDR3 contains 15 residues. The V gene lost 4 bases and the J gene lost 1 base, with 11 bases spanning the gap. CDR3 protein: CASSVMGAAKNIQYF. In DNA form, the CDR3 reads TGTGCCAGCAGTGTAATGGGGGCGGCCAAAAACATTCAGTACTTC.

In regard to this clone: This sample also contains other DNA sequences that code for the same CDR3. The chain joins TRBV9 to TRBJ1-1; possibly TRBD1 for D (5 bases). CDR1 is SGDLS and CDR2 is YYNGEE in the germline V gene. The CDR3 extends over 14 amino acids. V was shortened by 4 bases and J by 1 base, with 11 bases between the two germline ends. The CDR3 reads CASSPGQENTEAFF. CDR3 coding DNA: TGTGCCAGCAGCCCCGGACAAGAGAACACTGAAGCTTTCTTT.

V usage is TRBV2 and J usage is TRBJ1-5; D is unresolved. The germline V and J ends were trimmed by 4 bases and 7 bases, with 8 bases remaining between them. Germline CDR1 SNHLY, CDR2 FYNNEI. This CDR3 contains 12 residues. The CDR3 DNA sequence: TGTGCCAGCAGTGGCCCCAAACAGCCCCAGCATTTT. Translating gives CASSGPKQPQHF.

The J gene is TRBJ2-7, the V gene TRBV7-9; possible D gene TRBD2, 6 bases. Germline lookup yields CDR1 SEHNR and CDR2 FQNEAQ (reference sequence). With 2 bases removed from V and 6 bases from J, the gap between germline ends came to 14 bases. The CDR3 extends over 14 amino acids. CDR3 sequence reads: CASSLLGGALEQYF. CDR3 coding DNA: TGTGCCAGCAGCTTACTTGGCGGGGCCCTCGAGCAGTACTTC.

The rearrangement links TRBV5-6 to TRBJ2-1; 7 bases are shared with TRBD2. The V gene's germline CDR1 is SGHDT and CDR2 YYEEEE. This CDR3 is 14 amino acids long. With 6 bases clipped from V and 6 bases from J, the junction kept 9 bases outside the gene matches. The CDR3 DNA is TGTGCCAGCAATAAGCGGGGCGACGGCAATGAGCAGTTCTTC. Translating it yields CASNKRGDGNEQFF.

V gene TRBV28 combines with J gene TRBJ1-2, with 8 bases that match TRBD1. V lost 8 bases and J lost 7; bases outside the gene matches: 9. The CDR3 covers 13 residues. From germline, CDR1 is MDHEN and CDR2 SYDVKM. CDR3 bases: TGTGCCAGCTTCAGGGGGCCTGGATTTGGCTACACCTTC. Protein: CASFRGPGFGYTF.

V usage is TRBV5-4 and J usage is TRBJ1-4, with D possibly matching TRBD1 (5 bases). V lost 4 bases and J lost 0, with 10 bases in between. Germline V gene sequence: CDR1 SGHNT, CDR2 YYREEE (reference sequence). The CDR3 loop spans 15 amino acids. The CDR3 sequence is CASSEQGPTNEKLFF. In nucleotides, the CDR3 is TGTGCCAGCAGCGAGCAGGGACCAACTAATGAAAAACTGTTTTTT.